This TCR beta chain was observed in a study of blood T cells in healthy people across ages. Germline V gene lookup returns CDR1 SEHNR and CDR2 FQNEAQ (reference sequence). The CDR3 spans 17 residues. V dropped 5 bases and J dropped 9; count of bases not matched to a gene: 19. The authors ran a second PCR of about 6 to 12 cycles using a sample-barcoded 5' primer and a J-beta primer mix. Each cDNA molecule was tagged by a template-switch adaptor with 12 random nucleotides. CDR3-containing paired-end reads numbered at least 3 million in each sample. TCRdb re-called the 5' RACE reads through MiXCR, storing one row per CDR3 protein. The table records about 690,000 distinct CDR3 sequences, roughly 43% of them present only once.

The chain combines TRBV7-9 with TRBJ2-5; 9 bases are a match to TRBD2. Sequencing was performed on blood. This TCR derives from a man older than 75 in good health. This CDR3 is CASSPPGSGGLREAQYF. The CDR3 coding sequence is TGTGCCAGCAGCCCTCCGGGTAGCGGGGGACTGAGGGAGGCCCAGTACTTC.